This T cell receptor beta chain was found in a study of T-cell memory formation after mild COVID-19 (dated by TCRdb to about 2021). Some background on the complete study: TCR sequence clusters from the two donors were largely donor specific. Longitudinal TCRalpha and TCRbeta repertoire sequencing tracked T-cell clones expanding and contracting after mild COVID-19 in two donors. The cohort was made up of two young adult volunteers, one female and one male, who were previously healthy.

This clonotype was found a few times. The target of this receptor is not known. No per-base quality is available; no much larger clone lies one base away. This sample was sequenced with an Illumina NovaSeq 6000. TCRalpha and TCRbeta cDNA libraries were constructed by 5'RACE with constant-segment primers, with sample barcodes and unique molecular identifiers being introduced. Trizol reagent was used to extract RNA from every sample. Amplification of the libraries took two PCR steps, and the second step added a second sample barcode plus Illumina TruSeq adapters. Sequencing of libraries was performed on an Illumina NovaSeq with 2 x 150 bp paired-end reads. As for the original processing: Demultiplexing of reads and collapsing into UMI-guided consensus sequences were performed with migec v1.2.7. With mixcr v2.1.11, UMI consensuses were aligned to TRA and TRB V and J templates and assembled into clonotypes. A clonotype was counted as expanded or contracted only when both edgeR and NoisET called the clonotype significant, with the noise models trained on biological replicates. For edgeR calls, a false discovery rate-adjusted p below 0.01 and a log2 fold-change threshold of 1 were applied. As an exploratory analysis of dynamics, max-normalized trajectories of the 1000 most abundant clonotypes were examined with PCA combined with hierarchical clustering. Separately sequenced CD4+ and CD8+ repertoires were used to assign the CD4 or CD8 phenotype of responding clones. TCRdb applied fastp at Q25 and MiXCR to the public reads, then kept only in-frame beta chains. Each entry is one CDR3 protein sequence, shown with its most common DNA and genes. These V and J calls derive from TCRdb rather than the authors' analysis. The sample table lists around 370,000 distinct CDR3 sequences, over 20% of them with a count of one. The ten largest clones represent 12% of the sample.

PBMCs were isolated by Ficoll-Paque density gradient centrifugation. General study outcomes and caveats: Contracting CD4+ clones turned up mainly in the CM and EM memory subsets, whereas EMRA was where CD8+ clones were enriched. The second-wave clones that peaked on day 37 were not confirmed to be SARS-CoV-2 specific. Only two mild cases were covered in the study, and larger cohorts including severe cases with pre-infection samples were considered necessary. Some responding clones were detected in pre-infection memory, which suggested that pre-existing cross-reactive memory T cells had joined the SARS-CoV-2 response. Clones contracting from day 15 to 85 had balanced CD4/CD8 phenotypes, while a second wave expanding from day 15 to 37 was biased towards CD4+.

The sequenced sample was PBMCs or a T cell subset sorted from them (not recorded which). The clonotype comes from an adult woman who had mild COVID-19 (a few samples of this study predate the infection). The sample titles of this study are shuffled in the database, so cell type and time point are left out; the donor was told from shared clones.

The CDR3 in this case is CSAAVSGGTDTQYF. DNA sequence: TGCAGTGCTGCTGTTAGCGGGGGCACAGATACGCAGTATTTT. The chain is encoded by TRBV20-1 joined to TRBJ2-3; 8 middle bases align to TRBD2. The CDR3 goes from the cysteine to the phenylalanine over 14 residues. This entry keeps only the CDR3 DNA: 42 bases, framed from base 1. The germline V gene (reference sequence) gives CDR1 as DFQATT and CDR2 as SNEGSKA. The germline V end is reduced by 5 bases and the J end by 1 base; junction bases left unmatched: 5.